The 8 T cell receptor beta chains below all came from one sample that was sequenced in a study of shared clonotypes between healthy human individuals. This table comes from immunoSEQ multiplex PCR, and its TCRdb copy is limited to in-frame clones, with some not included. This repertoire shows over a million clones, 78% found once; its top ten account for under 0.65%. Sequencing was carried out using memory CD4+ T cells from PBMCs. Regarding subset: CD45RA-negative fraction. Receptors were obtained from a man younger than 35 in good health. Some clones in this sample may be carry-over from other donors' samples.

The chain combines TRBV28 with TRBJ1-1; D gene unclear. Germline-derived CDR1 and CDR2 are MDHEN and SYDVKM. Trimming cost V 3 bases and J 11 bases, with 16 bases left between them. This CDR3 has 13 residues. The CDR3 DNA reads as TGTGCCAGCAGTTTCGTTAGGGATGGAGTTGCTTTCTTT. Its protein is CASSFVRDGVAFF. The full variable domain, in which reference TRBV28 and TRBJ1-1 provide the parts outside the CDR3, is DVKVTQSSRYLVKRTGEKVFLECVQDMDHENMFWYRQDPGLGLRLIYFSYDVKMKEKGDIPEGYSVSREKKERFSLILESASTNQTSMYLCASSFVRDGVAFFGQGTRLTVV.

The V call is TRBV27, the J call TRBJ2-7; D is possibly TRBD2 (6 bases). Trimming removed 0 bases from V and 2 bases from J, with 17 bases in between. There are 17 residues in the CDR3. The V gene's germline CDR1 is MNHEY and CDR2 SMNVEV (reference sequence). The CDR3 nucleotides are TGTGCCAGCAGTTTATCGGTAAGAGGGACTGAACCCTACGAGCAGTACTTC. Translating gives CASSLSVRGTEPYEQYF.

This clone has a count of ten or more. The V and J genes are TRBV5-4 and TRBJ2-1, with 8 positions matching TRBD2. The V gene's germline CDR1 is SGHNT and CDR2 YYREEE (reference sequence). The CDR3 has 16 residues. The trim removed 0 bases at V and 8 bases at J, leaving 10 bases unmatched. The CDR3 nucleotides are TGTGCCAGCAGCTTGGGGTCTAGCGGGTATGGATATGAGCAGTTCTTC. Protein: CASSLGSSGYGYEQFF.

This clone was recorded a few times. The chain has TRBV29-1 and TRBJ1-1; D unresolved. The CDR3 is made up of 11 amino acids. V lost 4 bases, J lost 9 bases, and 12 bases lay in between. Germline loops: CDR1 SQVTM, CDR2 ANQGSEA. The CDR3 reads CSVGFTGKAFF. CDR3 nucleotides: TGCAGCGTTGGATTTACGGGCAAAGCTTTCTTT.

This sequence joins TRBV10-3 and TRBJ1-1, with D tentatively TRBD1 (6 bases). CDR1 and CDR2 (germline): ENHRY, SYGVKD. Trimming pared 3 bases from V and 2 bases from J, leaving 7 bases between. The CDR3 covers 13 residues. CDR3 DNA: TGTGCCATCAGTGACAGGGGCAACACTGAAGCTTTCTTT. Translating gives CAISDRGNTEAFF.

Details on this clone: Within the sample, other DNA sequences also encode this same CDR3. The V and J genes are TRBV28 and TRBJ2-5, with 8 bases identical to TRBD1. The CDR3 sequence is 14 residues long. CDR1 is MDHEN and CDR2 is SYDVKM in the germline V gene. V was clipped by 5 bases and J by 1 base; unmatched bases: 3. The CDR3 DNA sequence: TGTGCCAGCAGTCTCGACAGGGGCCAAGAGACCCAGTACTTC. It encodes CASSLDRGQETQYF.

This clone showed up just once. The rearrangement links TRBV4-3 to TRBJ2-5, with 8 bases identical to TRBD2. The V and J ends lost 0 bases and 4 bases, in that order; junction bases with no gene match: 7. The CDR3 loop spans 16 amino acids. CDR1 is LGHNA and CDR2 is YSLEER in the germline V gene. The CDR3 DNA sequence: TGCGCCAGCAGCCAAGATATGGGGGCGGGGGGAGAGACCCAGTACTTC. This encodes CASSQDMGAGGETQYF.

The genes are TRBV2 and TRBJ1-2; the D gene is possibly TRBD1 (5 bases). The V and J ends lost 3 bases and 2 bases respectively, with 13 bases between them. Germline V gives CDR1 SNHLY, CDR2 FYNNEI. CDR3 length equals 15 residues. The CDR3 nucleotides read TGTGCCAGCAGTGAGGTTCGAGGGGCGAACTATGGCTACACCTTC. It is translated as CASSEVRGANYGYTF. Together with reference TRBV2 and TRBJ1-2, the CDR3 gives the full variable domain: EPEVTQTPSHQVTQMGQEVILRCVPISNHLYFYWYRQILGQKVEFLVSFYNNEISEKSEIFDDQFSVERPDGSNFTLKIRSTKLEDSAMYFCASSEVRGANYGYTFGSGTRLTVV.